The 8 T cell receptor beta chains presented below share a single source sample, sequenced in a study of PD-L1 blockade in urothelial cancer. Time point indicated: pretreatment peripheral blood. Measured with immunoSEQ multiplex PCR; TCRdb has only the in-frame clones, and not every one. The data contain some 71,000 clones, roughly 80% of them seen just once; the ten biggest clones take up about 6.2%. The starting material was PBMCs, obtained around atezolizumab (anti-PD-L1) treatment. The receptors shown here come from a middle-aged man with urothelial cancer.

The CDR3 region has the DNA TGTGCCCCGGCGGAGGACCAAGAGACCCAGTACTTC. This gives the protein CAPAEDQETQYF. The gene calls are TRBV6-4 and TRBJ2-5; perhaps TRBD2 as D (5 bases). Germline CDR1 is MRHNA and CDR2 is SNTAGT. The CDR3 has 12 amino acids. Trimming took 11 bases from V and 0 from J, leaving 10 bases between them.

This clone came up a few times. V is TRBV15 and J is TRBJ2-7; 7 bases agree with TRBD2. J gave up 6 bases and V 4 bases, and 6 bases lay outside the gene matches. Germline V lookup: CDR1 LNHNV, CDR2 YYDKDF (reference sequence). The CDR3 is 13 amino acids. As DNA, the CDR3 is TGTGCCACCAGCATCGTTTCTAGCGGCGAGCAGTACTTC. Protein: CATSIVSSGEQYF.

The chain recombines TRBV5-4 with TRBJ2-3; tentative D call: TRBD2 (6 bases). The germline CDR1 and CDR2 sequences are SGHNT and YYREEE (reference sequence). The germline V and J ends were trimmed by 0 bases and 0 bases, with 14 bases remaining between them. The CDR3 spans 17 residues. The CDR3 protein is CASSLAGGSASTDTQYF. CDR3 sequence (DNA): TGTGCCAGCAGCTTGGCCGGAGGGTCTGCTAGCACAGATACGCAGTATTTT.

This clone turned up a few times. The chain links TRBV30 to TRBJ1-1; D is undetermined. The CDR3 totals 13 residues. The germline V gene encodes CDR1 GTSNPN and CDR2 SVGIG (reference sequence). V was cut by 2 bases and J by 0 bases, with 7 bases left in between. The chain's CDR3 is CAWSLTMNTEAFF. The CDR3 region has the DNA TGTGCCTGGAGTTTGACAATGAACACTGAAGCTTTCTTT.

V gene TRBV6-1 combines with J gene TRBJ1-2, with 8 bases identical to TRBD1. V gave up 6 bases and J gave up 5 bases; unmatched junction bases: 11. The CDR3 runs to 15 residues. The germline V gene has CDR1 MNHNS and CDR2 SASEGT. CDR3 nucleotides: TGTGCCAGCAGGCCCGACAGGGGCCCGTTATATGGCTACACCTTC. It translates to CASRPDRGPLYGYTF.

The V call is TRBV5-6, the J call TRBJ1-1; D unresolved. The CDR3 has 13 residues. V gave up 0 bases and J gave up 7 bases, with 10 bases separating them. CDR1 is SGHDT, CDR2 YYEEEE, per germline. CDR3 protein: CASSLDGTSEAFF. The DNA for the CDR3 is TGTGCCAGCAGCTTGGATGGTACCAGTGAAGCTTTCTTT.

The chain carries TRBV7-2 and TRBJ2-7; 8 nucleotides line up with TRBD1. Trimming cost V 4 bases and J 10 bases; bases outside gene matches: 6. Germline V gene lookup returns CDR1 SGHTA and CDR2 FQGNSA. The CDR3 consists of 12 residues. CDR3 sequence (DNA): TGTGCCAGCAGCTACTCAGGGGGCGCACAGTACTTC. Its protein product is CASSYSGGAQYF. The whole variable domain, remainder taken from reference TRBV7-2 and TRBJ2-7, is GAGVSQSPSNKVTEKGKDVELRCDPISGHTALYWYRQSLGQGLEFLIYFQGNSAPDKSGLPSDRFSAERTGGSVSTLTIQRTQQEDSAVYLCASSYSGGAQYFGPGTRLTVT.

The chain recombines TRBV5-8 with TRBJ2-2; the D gene is possibly TRBD1 (5 bases). CDR3 length: 15 residues. V lost 4 bases to trimming and J lost 7 bases, with 17 bases between them. From germline, CDR1 is SGHTS and CDR2 YDEGEE. CDR3 amino acids: CASSTENGAGGELFF. DNA of the CDR3: TGTGCCAGCAGCACGGAAAATGGGGCAGGCGGGGAGCTGTTTTTT.